This T cell receptor (beta chain) was found in a study of cytomegalovirus exposure and HLA in healthy donors. Study-level findings and limits: Fewer N-insertions than the approximately 700-donor mean were reportedly shown by an Asian-associated ancestry cluster in a later analysis.

Germline CDR1 is MDHEN and CDR2 is SYDVKM. The V end was cut by 2 bases, the J end by 1 base, with 9 bases between. This CDR3 region has 15 residues. Primers for the PCR totalled 60 Vbeta and 13 Jbeta. The table came from immunoSEQ multiplex PCR; TCRdb's copy has only in-frame clones and leaves some out. This sample carries fewer than 200,000 clones, roughly 80% of them seen once, and the ten largest clones take 0.77%. Remarks on this clone: The antigen is not known.

Sequenced input: PBMCs. The chain recombines TRBV28 with TRBJ1-3, with a possible D match to TRBD1 (5 bases). The source of this sequence is a woman between 18 and 29 years old in good health and CMV-seronegative. The DNA for the CDR3 is TGTGCCAGCAGTTTAAGCGGGGGTTCTGGAAACACCATATATTTT. Translation gives CASSLSGGSGNTIYF.